Listed below are T cell receptor beta chains from one sample, sequenced in a study of T-cell reconstitution after alpha-beta-depleted transplantation in children. TCRdb passed the PCR reads through MiXCR, listing each CDR3 protein once. The top ten hold 13% to 15% of the sample, which has 450,000 to 550,000 distinct CDR3 sequences, roughly 10% seen once. This material consisted of PBMCs, mostly from graft donor cells, taken 180 days after TCRalphabeta/CD19-depleted stem cell transplant. The receptors were sampled from a female patient aged 2 to 10 who had a stem cell transplant for aplastic anemia, so the T cells may come from the graft donor. CDR3s include the opening cysteine and the closing phenylalanine or tryptophan. The order of the fields is clone size, D gene, V gene, J gene, CDR3 protein, CDR3 DNA. The D gene is left open where the match is weak. Clone size, where shown, is once, few, many, or a class for clones that have expanded.

clone_size: NA; d_call: NA; v_call: TRBV10-3; j_call: TRBJ2-1; cdr3_aa: CAISVGLSVFGYNEQFF; cdr3_nt: TGTGCCATCAGTGTTGGGCTCAGCGTCTTCGGGTACAATGAGCAGTTCTTC
clone_size: many; d_call: TRBD2; v_call: TRBV20-1; j_call: TRBJ2-2; cdr3_aa: CSARSRIAGGGGELFF; cdr3_nt: TGCAGTGCTAGATCCAGAATAGCGGGAGGGGGCGGGGAGCTGTTTTTT
clone_size: NA; d_call: NA; v_call: TRBV2; j_call: TRBJ2-6; cdr3_aa: CASSGRAQSAGANVLTF; cdr3_nt: TGTGCCAGCAGTGGTCGGGCCCAGTCGGCCGGGGCCAACGTCCTGACTTTC
clone_size: NA; d_call: NA; v_call: TRBV20-1; j_call: TRBJ2-1; cdr3_aa: CSAPFHEQFF; cdr3_nt: TGCAGTGCTCCTTTCCATGAGCAGTTCTTC
clone_size: NA; d_call: NA; v_call: TRBV28; j_call: TRBJ2-7; cdr3_aa: CASSLERVGSPYEQYF; cdr3_nt: TGTGCCAGCAGTTTAGAGCGGGTGGGATCCCCCTACGAGCAGTACTTC
clone_size: NA; d_call: NA; v_call: TRBV19; j_call: TRBJ1-5; cdr3_aa: CASSPLNSQPQHF; cdr3_nt: TGTGCCAGTAGCCCCCTCAACAGCCAGCCCCAGCATTTT
clone_size: few; d_call: TRBD1; v_call: TRBV5-1; j_call: TRBJ2-3; cdr3_aa: CASSFSRDSAGTDTQYF; cdr3_nt: TGCGCCAGCAGCTTTTCCCGGGACAGCGCAGGCACAGATACGCAGTATTTT
clone_size: few; d_call: NA; v_call: TRBV7-2; j_call: TRBJ1-2; cdr3_aa: CASSSTQPYGYTF; cdr3_nt: TGTGCCAGCAGCTCAACTCAGCCCTATGGCTACACCTTC
clone_size: many; d_call: NA; v_call: TRBV27; j_call: TRBJ1-5; cdr3_aa: CASSFSGNQPQHF; cdr3_nt: TGTGCCAGCAGTTTTTCTGGCAATCAGCCCCAGCATTTT
clone_size: NA; d_call: NA; v_call: TRBV19; j_call: TRBJ2-1; cdr3_aa: CASSPYNTNEQFF; cdr3_nt: TGTGCCAGTAGTCCCTACAACACCAATGAGCAGTTCTTC
clone_size: NA; d_call: NA; v_call: TRBV5-5; j_call: TRBJ1-2; cdr3_aa: CASSLVGKGYQDYGYTF; cdr3_nt: TGTGCCAGCAGCTTGGTTGGGAAGGGCTATCAGGACTATGGCTACACCTTC